These 27 T cell receptor beta chains share one sample of origin, sequenced in a study of T cell responses to AZD1222 COVID-19 vaccine. Data came from immunoSEQ multiplex PCR; TCRdb stores just in-frame clones and leaves some out. This sample has some 180,000 clones, with about 90% found just once. The material sequenced was peripheral blood, taken 28 days after the second AZD1222 dose. Receptor source: an adult who received the AZD1222 COVID-19 vaccine.

The chain carries TRBV4-2 and TRBJ1-4; D is ambiguous. The CDR3 length is 16 residues. V was trimmed by 0 bases and J by 0 bases, leaving 8 bases between them. Looked up from germline, CDR1 is LGHNA and CDR2 is YNFKEQ. The DNA for the CDR3 is TGTGCCAGCAGCCAAGACGGGGTTGCAACTAATGAAAAACTGTTTTTT. It is translated as CASSQDGVATNEKLFF.

V gene TRBV30 combines with J gene TRBJ2-7, with TRBD2 identical over 7 bases. The trim removed 0 bases at V and 3 bases at J, leaving 2 bases unmatched. Per the germline V gene, CDR1 is GTSNPN and CDR2 is SVGIG (reference sequence). The CDR3 contains 13 residues. CDR3 amino acids: CAWSVGGFYEQYF. Here the CDR3 DNA reads TGTGCCTGGAGTGTGGGAGGGTTCTACGAGCAGTACTTC.

The chain carries TRBV3-1 (or the pseudogene TRBV3-2) and TRBJ2-5; 14 bases fit TRBD2. The CDR3 has 15 residues. The V segment lost 3 bases and the J segment 5 bases; nucleotides outside the gene matches: 2. CDR1 LGHDT and CDR2 YNNKEL come from the germline V gene (reference sequence). CDR3 sequence (DNA): TGTGCCAGCAGCCACGGGACTAGCGGGAGCGAGACCCAGTACTTC. Protein: CASSHGTSGSETQYF.

CDR3 DNA: TGTGCCAGCAGCCAAGATGGACAGGGGGCGCGAGAAGCTTTCTTT. This gives the protein CASSQDGQGAREAFF. J is TRBJ1-1 and V is TRBV4-2, with 11 bases fitting TRBD1. Germline assignment: CDR1 LGHNA and CDR2 YNFKEQ. The trim removed 0 bases at V and 8 bases at J, leaving 5 bases unmatched. The CDR3 loop spans 15 amino acids.

The genes are TRBV28 and TRBJ1-3, with D possibly TRBD1 on 5 matching bases. Germline V CDR1 and CDR2: MDHEN, SYDVKM. The germline V and J ends were trimmed by 3 bases and 0 bases, with 21 bases remaining between them. The CDR3 totals 19 residues. The CDR3 bases are TGTGCCAGCAGTTTCCCCCCCTTGGGGCGCCGAGGCTCTGGAAACACCATATATTTT. Protein product: CASSFPPLGRRGSGNTIYF. The full variable domain, with the rest looked up from reference TRBV28 and TRBJ1-3, is DVKVTQSSRYLVKRTGEKVFLECVQDMDHENMFWYRQDPGLGLRLIYFSYDVKMKEKGDIPEGYSVSREKKERFSLILESASTNQTSMYLCASSFPPLGRRGSGNTIYFGEGSWLTVV.

J is TRBJ2-3 and V is TRBV9; 10 nucleotides line up with TRBD2. CDR1 is SGDLS, CDR2 YYNGEE, per germline. This CDR3 contains 15 residues. J was trimmed by 4 bases and V by 3 bases; bases with no gene match: 5. The CDR3 DNA reads TGTGCCAGCAGCGCTGGACTAGCGGACCCAGATACGCAGTATTTT. Its protein is CASSAGLADPDTQYF. The full variable domain, completed using reference TRBV9 and TRBJ2-3, is DSGVTQTPKHLITATGQRVTLRCSPRSGDLSVYWYQQSLDQGLQFLIQYYNGEERAKGNILERFSAQQFPDLHSELNLSSLELGDSALYFCASSAGLADPDTQYFGPGTRLTVL.

V gene TRBV7-3 combines with J gene TRBJ2-1; 10 bases map to TRBD1. CDR3 length: 16 residues. Germline V gives CDR1 SGHTA, CDR2 FQGTGA. J gave up 4 bases and V 0 bases, and 3 bases lay outside the gene matches. CDR3 protein: CASSLTPGQGYNEQFF. Written as DNA, the CDR3 is TGTGCCAGCAGCTTAACCCCGGGACAGGGGTACAATGAGCAGTTCTTC.

The rearrangement uses TRBV4-2 and TRBJ2-3; TRBD2 matches at 7 bases. The V and J ends lost 4 bases and 2 bases, in that order; junction bases with no gene match: 9. The CDR3 consists of 16 residues. Per germline, CDR1 LGHNA and CDR2 YNFKEQ. The CDR3 sequence: CASSRHLAGDTDTQYF. DNA of the CDR3: TGTGCCAGCAGCCGTCATCTGGCGGGGGACACAGATACGCAGTATTTT.

This chain joins TRBV4-3 and TRBJ2-1; 14 bases map to TRBD2. V trimming: 4 bases; J trimming: 9 bases; junction bases outside the gene matches: 11. The CDR3 is made up of 17 amino acids. Germline lookup yields CDR1 LGHNA and CDR2 YSLEER. CDR3: CASSLEPGTSGGSEQFF. CDR3 coding DNA: TGCGCCAGCAGCCTCGAGCCCGGGACTAGCGGGGGTAGTGAGCAGTTCTTC.

The chain combines TRBV4-3 with TRBJ2-7; 10 nucleotides line up with TRBD2. The CDR3 is 15 amino acids. CDR1 is LGHNA, CDR2 YSLEER, per germline. After removal of 3 bases from V and 3 bases from J, the junction contained 5 bases not matched to a gene. The CDR3 protein is CASSQVAGGIYEQYF. CDR3 nucleotides: TGCGCCAGCAGCCAGGTAGCGGGGGGCATCTACGAGCAGTACTTC.

J is TRBJ2-3 and V is TRBV5-1; 11 bases are shared with TRBD2. Trimming removed 1 base from V and 3 bases from J; junction bases left unmatched: 4. CDR3 size: 16 residues. Germline CDR1 SGHRS, CDR2 YFSETQ. The CDR3 DNA reads as TGCGCCAGCAGCTTGTCTCGGACTAGCGGGACAGATACGCAGTATTTT. As protein: CASSLSRTSGTDTQYF.

This clone occurred once. J is TRBJ2-7 and V is TRBV27; D not resolved. V was shortened by 3 bases and J by 3 bases, with 12 bases between the two germline ends. The V gene's germline CDR1 is MNHEY and CDR2 SMNVEV (reference sequence). The CDR3 contains 14 residues. CDR3 DNA sequence: TGTGCCAGCAGTTTTGACCCATACGGCTACGAGCAGTACTTC. Its translation is CASSFDPYGYEQYF.

The J gene is TRBJ1-4, the V gene TRBV18; 7 bases agree with TRBD1. The CDR3 sequence is 15 residues long. The germline gives CDR1 KGHSH, CDR2 LQKENI. Trimming took 2 bases from V and 0 from J; bases not matched to a gene: 0. This chain's CDR3 is CASSPGQATNEKLFF. DNA for the CDR3: TGTGCCAGCTCACCAGGACAGGCAACTAATGAAAAACTGTTTTTT.

The chain is built from TRBV7-8 and TRBJ1-4; the D gene is possibly TRBD1 (6 bases). Germline CDR1 and CDR2: SGHVS and FQNEAQ. The V and J ends lost 5 bases and 4 bases respectively, with 14 bases between them. The CDR3 has 15 amino acids. The DNA for the CDR3 is TGTGCCAGCAGCATCCGGACAGATATTAATGAAAAACTGTTTTTT. Residues: CASSIRTDINEKLFF.

V is TRBV12-3 or TRBV12-4 and J is TRBJ1-2; D might be TRBD1 (6 bases). The CDR3 runs 13 residues. V lost 6 bases to trimming and J lost 4 bases, with 12 bases between them. The CDR3 loop is CASRNRAGYGYTF. Here the CDR3 DNA reads TGTGCCAGCAGAAACAGGGCCGGCTATGGCTACACCTTC.

This chain connects TRBV5-1 to TRBJ1-4; TRBD1 might be the D (6 bases). V was cut by 0 bases and J by 2 bases, with 8 bases left in between. The CDR3 covers 15 residues. CDR1 and CDR2 (germline): SGHRS, YFSETQ. The CDR3 loop reads CASSLAGVTNEKLFF. In nucleotides, the CDR3 is TGCGCCAGCAGCTTGGCAGGGGTTACTAATGAAAAACTGTTTTTT.

The chain combines TRBV25-1 with TRBJ1-4; possible D gene TRBD1, 5 bases. Germline V lookup: CDR1 MGHDK, CDR2 SYGVNS. V dropped 1 base and J dropped 7 bases, with 13 bases sitting between them. The CDR3 is 15 amino acids. CDR3 sequence: CASSEWVGVGEKLFF. The CDR3 bases are TGTGCCAGCAGTGAATGGGTAGGGGTAGGTGAAAAACTGTTTTTT.

This chain uses TRBV28 with TRBJ1-2; no reliable D call. The CDR3 is made up of 13 amino acids. Germline values: CDR1 MDHEN, CDR2 SYDVKM. V lost 5 bases to trimming and J lost 4 bases, with 11 bases between them. The chain's CDR3 is CASSEDLVYGYTF. The CDR3 DNA sequence: TGTGCCAGCAGTGAAGACCTAGTCTATGGCTACACCTTC.

V and J are TRBV3-1 (or the pseudogene TRBV3-2) and TRBJ2-6; D may be TRBD1 (5 bases). Trimming took off 4 bases at V and 0 bases at J, with 19 bases between the two ends. Germline V gene data show CDR1 as LGHDT and CDR2 as YNNKEL (reference sequence). This CDR3 has 19 amino acids. CDR3 nucleotide sequence: TGTGCCAGCAGCCCCCCGTGGGGCCAGACCAGCTCTGGGGCCAACGTCCTGACTTTC. It encodes CASSPPWGQTSSGANVLTF.

The chain couples TRBV4-1 to TRBJ1-5; possible D gene TRBD1, 6 bases. CDR1 and CDR2 from the germline V gene are MGHRA and YSYEKL. V dropped 4 bases and J dropped 3 bases, with 13 bases sitting between them. This CDR3 spans 15 amino acids. The CDR3: CASSPLTGINQPQHF. The CDR3 nucleotides are TGCGCCAGCAGCCCCCTTACAGGGATCAATCAGCCCCAGCATTTT.

This chain links TRBV10-1 with TRBJ2-7; 11 bases are a match to TRBD1. The CDR3 extends over 16 amino acids. V was pared by 2 bases and J by 5 bases, with 8 bases of the junction left unmatched. Germline V CDR1 and CDR2: WNHNN, SYGVQD (reference sequence). The CDR3 DNA reads TGCGCCAGCAGTGAGGAACCGGGACAGGGGGTCAACGAGCAGTACTTC. It translates to CASSEEPGQGVNEQYF.

DNA of the CDR3: TGTGCCAGCAGCGACCGCGGAGTTAGCTCCTACAATGAGCAGTTCTTC. This encodes CASSDRGVSSYNEQFF. The J gene is TRBJ2-1, the V gene TRBV5-6; unclear D gene. Trimming cost V 4 bases and J 0 bases, with 14 bases left between them. The CDR3 contains 16 residues. The germline V gene has CDR1 SGHDT and CDR2 YYEEEE.

The CDR3 coding sequence is TGTGCCAGTCGGGGGGTTGGCACAGATACGCAGTATTTT. Its protein product is CASRGVGTDTQYF. This chain connects TRBV2 to TRBJ2-3; 7 nucleotides agree with TRBD2. Germline-derived CDR1 and CDR2 are SNHLY and FYNNEI. The CDR3 has 13 amino acids. V lost 9 bases, J lost 1 base, and 4 bases stayed unmatched.

The chain carries TRBV3-1 (or the pseudogene TRBV3-2) and TRBJ1-2; D possibly corresponds to TRBD1 (5 bases). This CDR3 has 11 amino acids. V was shortened by 6 bases and J by 8 bases, with 10 bases between the two germline ends. Germline assignment: CDR1 LGHDT and CDR2 YNNKEL (reference sequence). The CDR3 DNA sequence: TGTGCCAGCAGTACCCGGGGGGGCTACACCTTC. It codes for CASSTRGGYTF.

This clone has only one observation. V is TRBV7-2 and J is TRBJ1-1; D possibly corresponds to TRBD1 (6 bases). This CDR3 region has 13 residues. Trimming removed 8 bases at V and 7 bases at J, with 17 bases between. Germline CDR1 is SGHTA and CDR2 is FQGNSA. The chain's CDR3 is CASEVQGGSEAFF. The CDR3 coding sequence is TGTGCCAGCGAGGTACAGGGCGGTAGTGAAGCTTTCTTT.

The genes are TRBV6-5 and TRBJ2-5; TRBD1 aligns across 10 bases. V trimming: 4 bases; J trimming: 1 base; junction bases outside the gene matches: 6. The CDR3 is made up of 16 amino acids. CDR1 is MNHEY, CDR2 SVGAGI, per germline. Here the CDR3 reads CASSSGTGESQETQYF. The CDR3 nucleotides read TGTGCCAGCAGTTCCGGGACAGGGGAGAGCCAAGAGACCCAGTACTTC.

The CDR3 loop is CASRPQNTGELFF. The CDR3 nucleotides read TGTGCCAGCAGACCCCAGAACACCGGGGAGCTGTTTTTT. The rearrangement uses TRBV28 and TRBJ2-2; D gene unclear. The CDR3 is 13 amino acids. In germline, CDR1 is MDHEN, CDR2 SYDVKM. V was pared by 6 bases and J by 1 base, with 6 bases between. Based on the CDR3 plus reference TRBV28 and TRBJ2-2, the full variable domain is DVKVTQSSRYLVKRTGEKVFLECVQDMDHENMFWYRQDPGLGLRLIYFSYDVKMKEKGDIPEGYSVSREKKERFSLILESASTNQTSMYLCASRPQNTGELFFGEGSRLTVL.